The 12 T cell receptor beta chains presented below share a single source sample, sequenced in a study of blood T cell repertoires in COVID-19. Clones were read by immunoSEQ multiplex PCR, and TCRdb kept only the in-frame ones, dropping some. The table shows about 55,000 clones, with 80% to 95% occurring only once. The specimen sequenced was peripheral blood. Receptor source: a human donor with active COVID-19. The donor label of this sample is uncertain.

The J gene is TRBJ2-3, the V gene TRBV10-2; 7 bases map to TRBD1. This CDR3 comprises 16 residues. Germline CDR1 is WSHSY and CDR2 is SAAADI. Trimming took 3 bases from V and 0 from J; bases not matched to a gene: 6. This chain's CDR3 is CASSDPRTGSTDTQYF. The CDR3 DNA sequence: TGCGCCAGCAGTGATCCTAGGACAGGCAGCACAGATACGCAGTATTTT.

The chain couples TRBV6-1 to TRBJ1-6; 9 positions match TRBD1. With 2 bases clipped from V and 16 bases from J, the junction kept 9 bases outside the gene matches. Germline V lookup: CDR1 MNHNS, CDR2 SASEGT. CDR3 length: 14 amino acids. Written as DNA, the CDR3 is TGTGCCAGCAGTGAATGGGACAGGGAGGAACCTCTCCACTTT. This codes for CASSEWDREEPLHF.

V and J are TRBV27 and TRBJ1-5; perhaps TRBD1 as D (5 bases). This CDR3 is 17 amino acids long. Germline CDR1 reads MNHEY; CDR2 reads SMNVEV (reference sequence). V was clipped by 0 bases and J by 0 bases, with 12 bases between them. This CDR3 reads CASSLSWGPHSNQPQHF. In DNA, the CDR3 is TGTGCCAGCAGTTTATCTTGGGGCCCCCATAGCAATCAGCCCCAGCATTTT.

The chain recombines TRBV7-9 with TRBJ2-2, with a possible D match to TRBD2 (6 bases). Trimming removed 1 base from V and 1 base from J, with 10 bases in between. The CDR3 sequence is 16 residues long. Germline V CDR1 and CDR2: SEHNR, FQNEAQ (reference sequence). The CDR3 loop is CASSLGSSVNTGELFF. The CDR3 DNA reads TGTGCCAGCAGCTTAGGGTCTAGCGTGAACACCGGGGAGCTGTTTTTT.

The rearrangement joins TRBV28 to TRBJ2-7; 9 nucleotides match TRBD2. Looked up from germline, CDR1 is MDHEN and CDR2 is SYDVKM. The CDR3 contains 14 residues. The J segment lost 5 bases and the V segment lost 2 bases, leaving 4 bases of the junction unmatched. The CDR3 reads CASSLTGTSNEQYF. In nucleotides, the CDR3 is TGTGCCAGCAGTTTAACAGGGACTAGCAACGAGCAGTACTTC. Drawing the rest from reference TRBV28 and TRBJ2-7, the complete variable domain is DVKVTQSSRYLVKRTGEKVFLECVQDMDHENMFWYRQDPGLGLRLIYFSYDVKMKEKGDIPEGYSVSREKKERFSLILESASTNQTSMYLCASSLTGTSNEQYFGPGTRLTVT.

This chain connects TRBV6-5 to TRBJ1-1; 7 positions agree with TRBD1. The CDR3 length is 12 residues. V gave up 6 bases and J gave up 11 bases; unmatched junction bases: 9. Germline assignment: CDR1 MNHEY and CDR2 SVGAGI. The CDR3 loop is CASSPDRVSAFF. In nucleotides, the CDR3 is TGTGCCAGCAGCCCCGACAGGGTGTCGGCTTTCTTT.

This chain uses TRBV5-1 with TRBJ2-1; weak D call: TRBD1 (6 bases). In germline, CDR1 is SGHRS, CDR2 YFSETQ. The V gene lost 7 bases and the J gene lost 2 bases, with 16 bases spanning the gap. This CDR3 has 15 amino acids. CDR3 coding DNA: TGCGCCAGCGGTACACAGGGACCCCCCTACAATGAGCAGTTCTTC. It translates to CASGTQGPPYNEQFF. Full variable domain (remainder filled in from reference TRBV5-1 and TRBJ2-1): KAGVTQTPRYLIKTRGQQVTLSCSPISGHRSVSWYQQTPGQGLQFLFEYFSETQRNKGNFPGRFSGRQFSNSRSEMNVSTLELGDSALYLCASGTQGPPYNEQFFGPGTRLTVL.

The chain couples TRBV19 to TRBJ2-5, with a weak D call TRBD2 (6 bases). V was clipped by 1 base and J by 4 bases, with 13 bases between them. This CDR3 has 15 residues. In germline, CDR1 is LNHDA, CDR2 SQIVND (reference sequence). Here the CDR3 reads CASSIAGLSRETQYF. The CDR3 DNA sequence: TGTGCCAGTAGTATAGCGGGACTCTCAAGAGAGACCCAGTACTTC.

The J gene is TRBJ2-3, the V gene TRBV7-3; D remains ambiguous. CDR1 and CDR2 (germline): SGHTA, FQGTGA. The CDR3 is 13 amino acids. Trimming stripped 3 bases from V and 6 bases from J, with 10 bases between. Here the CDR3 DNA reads TGTGCCAGCAGCTTGATCGACTCGGATACGCAGTATTTT. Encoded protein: CASSLIDSDTQYF.

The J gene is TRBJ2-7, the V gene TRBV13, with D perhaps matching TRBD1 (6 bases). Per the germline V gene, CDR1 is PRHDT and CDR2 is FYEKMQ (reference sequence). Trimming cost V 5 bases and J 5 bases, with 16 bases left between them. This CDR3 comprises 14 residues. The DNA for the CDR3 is TGTGCCAGCAGCCCTACAGGGCTGAGCAACGAGCAGTACTTC. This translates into CASSPTGLSNEQYF.

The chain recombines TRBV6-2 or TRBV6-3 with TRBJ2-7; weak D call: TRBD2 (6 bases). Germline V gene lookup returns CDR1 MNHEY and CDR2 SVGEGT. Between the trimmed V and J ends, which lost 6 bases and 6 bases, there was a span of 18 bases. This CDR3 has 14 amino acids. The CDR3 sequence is CASRYRENGGEQYV. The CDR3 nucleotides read TGTGCCAGCAGGTACCGGGAGAATGGAGGCGAGCAGTACGTC.

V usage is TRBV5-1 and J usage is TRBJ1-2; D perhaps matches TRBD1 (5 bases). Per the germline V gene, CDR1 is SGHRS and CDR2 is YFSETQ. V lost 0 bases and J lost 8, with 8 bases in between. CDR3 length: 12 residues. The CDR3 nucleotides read TGCGCCAGCAGCTTGGCAGGGTACGGCTACACCTTC. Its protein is CASSLAGYGYTF. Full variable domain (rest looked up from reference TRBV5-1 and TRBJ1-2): KAGVTQTPRYLIKTRGQQVTLSCSPISGHRSVSWYQQTPGQGLQFLFEYFSETQRNKGNFPGRFSGRQFSNSRSEMNVSTLELGDSALYLCASSLAGYGYTFGSGTRLTVV.